This TCR beta chain was sequenced during a study of T cells in pancreatic ductal adenocarcinoma. Regarding the study as a whole: The resected cohort was biased toward the minority with early-stage disease. Enrichment of CD45RO+ effector over naive T cells in tumors may bias clonality. Tumor samples had fewer productive templates and approximately 8-fold fewer unique clonotypes than blood. Mean clonality was about 0.11 in tumors and roughly 0.072 in blood, not significantly different.

Surgery without prior neoadjuvant therapy was the treatment of the selected pancreatic ductal adenocarcinoma patients. Trimming removed 1 base from V and 1 base from J; junction bases left unmatched: 4. CDR3 length: 17 residues. From germline, CDR1 is MNHNS and CDR2 SASEGT. Assay used: immunoSEQ multiplex PCR; TCRdb lists only in-frame clones, some missing. Among fewer than 20,000 clones listed, more than 75% were seen once. Comments on this clone: The antigen is not known.

The rearrangement uses TRBV6-1 and TRBJ2-5; 12 bases are a match to TRBD2. This receptor was obtained from a human donor with pancreatic ductal adenocarcinoma. Material for sequencing was PBMCs. CDR3 loop: CASSEGLAGGPQETQYF. Here the CDR3 DNA reads TGTGCCAGCAGTGAAGGGCTAGCGGGAGGGCCCCAAGAGACCCAGTACTTC.